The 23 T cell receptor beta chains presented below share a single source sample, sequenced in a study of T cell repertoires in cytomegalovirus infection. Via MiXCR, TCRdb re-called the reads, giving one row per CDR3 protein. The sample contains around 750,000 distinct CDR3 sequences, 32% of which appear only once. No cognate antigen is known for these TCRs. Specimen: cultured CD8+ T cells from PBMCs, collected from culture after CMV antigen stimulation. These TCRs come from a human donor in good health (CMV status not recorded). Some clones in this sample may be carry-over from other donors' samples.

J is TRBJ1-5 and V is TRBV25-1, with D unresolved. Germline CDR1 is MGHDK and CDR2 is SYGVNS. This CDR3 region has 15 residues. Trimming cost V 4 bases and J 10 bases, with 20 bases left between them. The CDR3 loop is CASSGHGLDGPPQHF. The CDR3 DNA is TGTGCCAGCAGTGGTCACGGACTGGACGGGCCCCCCCAGCATTTT. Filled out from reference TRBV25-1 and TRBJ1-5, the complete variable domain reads EADIYQTPRYLVIGTGKKITLECSQTMGHDKMYWYQQDPGMELHLIHYSYGVNSTEKGDLSSESTVSRIRTEHFPLTLESARPSHTSQYLCASSGHGLDGPPQHFGDGTRLSIL.

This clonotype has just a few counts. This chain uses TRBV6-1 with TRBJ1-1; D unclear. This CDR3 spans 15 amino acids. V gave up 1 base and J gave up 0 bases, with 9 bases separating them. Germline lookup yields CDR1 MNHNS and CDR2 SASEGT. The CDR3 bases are TGTGCCAGCAGTGAAGAGGTCAGCATGAACACTGAAGCTTTCTTT. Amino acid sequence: CASSEEVSMNTEAFF.

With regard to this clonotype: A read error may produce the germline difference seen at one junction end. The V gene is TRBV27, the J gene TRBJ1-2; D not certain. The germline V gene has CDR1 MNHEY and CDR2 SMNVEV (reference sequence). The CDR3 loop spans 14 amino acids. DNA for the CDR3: TGTGCCAGCAGTTTATCGCGGACTAACTATGGCTACATCTTC. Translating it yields CASSLSRTNYGYIF.

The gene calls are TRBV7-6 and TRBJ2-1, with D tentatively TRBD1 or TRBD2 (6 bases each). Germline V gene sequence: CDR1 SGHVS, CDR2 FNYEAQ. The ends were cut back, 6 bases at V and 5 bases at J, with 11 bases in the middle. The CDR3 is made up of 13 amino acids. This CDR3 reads CASRKRGDNEQFF. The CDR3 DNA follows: TGTGCCAGCAGAAAAAGGGGGGACAATGAGCAGTTCTTC.

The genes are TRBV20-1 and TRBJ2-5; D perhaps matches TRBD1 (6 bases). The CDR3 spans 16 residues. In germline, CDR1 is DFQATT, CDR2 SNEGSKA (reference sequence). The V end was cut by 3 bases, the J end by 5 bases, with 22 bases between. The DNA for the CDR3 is TGCAGTGCTAGCCACCCTAGGACAGCCGGCGGTGAGACCCAGTACTTC. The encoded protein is CSASHPRTAGGETQYF.

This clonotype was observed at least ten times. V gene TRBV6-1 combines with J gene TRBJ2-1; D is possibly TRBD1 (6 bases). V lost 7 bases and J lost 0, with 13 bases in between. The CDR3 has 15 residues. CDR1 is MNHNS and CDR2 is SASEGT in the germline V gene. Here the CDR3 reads CASNSRQVSYNEQFF. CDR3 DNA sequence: TGTGCCAGCAATAGCCGACAGGTCTCCTACAATGAGCAGTTCTTC.

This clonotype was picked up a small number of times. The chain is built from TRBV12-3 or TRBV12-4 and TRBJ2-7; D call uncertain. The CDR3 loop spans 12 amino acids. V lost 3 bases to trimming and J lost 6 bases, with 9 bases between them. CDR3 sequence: CASSFLSVEQYF. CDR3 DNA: TGTGCCAGCAGTTTCCTGTCCGTCGAGCAGTACTTC.

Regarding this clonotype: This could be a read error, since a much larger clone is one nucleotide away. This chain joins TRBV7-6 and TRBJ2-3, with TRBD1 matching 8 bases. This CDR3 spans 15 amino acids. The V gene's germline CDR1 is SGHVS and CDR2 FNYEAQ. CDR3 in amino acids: CTSSYTGGSTDTQYF. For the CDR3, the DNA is TGTACCAGCAGCTACACAGGGGGTAGCACAGATACGCAGTATTTT.

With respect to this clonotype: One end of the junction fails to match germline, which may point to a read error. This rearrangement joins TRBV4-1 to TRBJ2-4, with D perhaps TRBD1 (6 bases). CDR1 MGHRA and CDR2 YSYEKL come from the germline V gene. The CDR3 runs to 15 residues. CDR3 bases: TGTGCCAGCAGCCAAGATGTACAGGGCCAAAACATTCAGTACTTC. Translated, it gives CASSQDVQGQNIQYF.

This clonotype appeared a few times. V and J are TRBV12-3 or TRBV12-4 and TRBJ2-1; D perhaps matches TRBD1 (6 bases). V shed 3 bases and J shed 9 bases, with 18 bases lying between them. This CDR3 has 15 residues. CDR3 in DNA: TGTGCCAGCAGTTTCCTCCCTACAGGGCAAGGTGAGCAGTTCTTC. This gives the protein CASSFLPTGQGEQFF.

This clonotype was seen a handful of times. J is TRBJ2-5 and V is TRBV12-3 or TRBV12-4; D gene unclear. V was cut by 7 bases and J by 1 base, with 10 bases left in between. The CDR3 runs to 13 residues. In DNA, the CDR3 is TGTGCCAGCACTCTCTCAACCCAAGAGACCCAGTACTTC. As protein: CASTLSTQETQYF.

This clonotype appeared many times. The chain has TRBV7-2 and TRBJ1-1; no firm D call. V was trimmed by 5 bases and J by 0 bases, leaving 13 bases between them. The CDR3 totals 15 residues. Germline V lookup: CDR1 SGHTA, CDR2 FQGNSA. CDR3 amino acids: CASSLVTALNTEAFF. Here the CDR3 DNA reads TGTGCCAGCAGCCTCGTGACGGCCTTGAACACTGAAGCTTTCTTT.

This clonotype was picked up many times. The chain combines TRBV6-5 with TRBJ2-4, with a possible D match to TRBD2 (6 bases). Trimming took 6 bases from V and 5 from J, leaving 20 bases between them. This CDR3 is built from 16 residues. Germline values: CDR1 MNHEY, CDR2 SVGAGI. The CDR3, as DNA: TGTGCCAGCAGCCCTGGCAGGAAAAGGAGGGAAAACATTCAGTACTTC. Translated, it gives CASSPGRKRRENIQYF.

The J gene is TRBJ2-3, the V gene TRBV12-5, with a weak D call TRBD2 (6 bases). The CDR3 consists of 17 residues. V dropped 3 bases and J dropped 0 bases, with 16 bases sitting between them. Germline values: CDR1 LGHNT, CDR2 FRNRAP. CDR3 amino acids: CASGFGGTYLSTDTQYF. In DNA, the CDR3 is TGTGCTAGTGGTTTCGGGGGTACATATCTTAGCACAGATACGCAGTATTTT.

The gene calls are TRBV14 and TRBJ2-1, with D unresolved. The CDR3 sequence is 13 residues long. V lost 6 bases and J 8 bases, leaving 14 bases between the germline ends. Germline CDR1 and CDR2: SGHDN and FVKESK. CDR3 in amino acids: CASRDQRGYEQFF. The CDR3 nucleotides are TGTGCCAGCAGGGATCAGCGAGGCTATGAGCAGTTCTTC.

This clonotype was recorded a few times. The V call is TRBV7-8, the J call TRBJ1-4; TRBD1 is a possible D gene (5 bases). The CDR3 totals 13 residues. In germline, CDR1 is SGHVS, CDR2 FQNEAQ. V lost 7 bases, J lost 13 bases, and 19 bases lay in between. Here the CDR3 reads CASTLSARTRLFF. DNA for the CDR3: TGTGCCAGCACCCTATCCGCGCGGACAAGACTGTTTTTT.

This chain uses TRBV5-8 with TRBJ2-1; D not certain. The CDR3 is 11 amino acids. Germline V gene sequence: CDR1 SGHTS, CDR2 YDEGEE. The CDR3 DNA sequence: TGTGCTAAAAGGCAATACAATGAGCAGTTCTTC. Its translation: CAKRQYNEQFF.

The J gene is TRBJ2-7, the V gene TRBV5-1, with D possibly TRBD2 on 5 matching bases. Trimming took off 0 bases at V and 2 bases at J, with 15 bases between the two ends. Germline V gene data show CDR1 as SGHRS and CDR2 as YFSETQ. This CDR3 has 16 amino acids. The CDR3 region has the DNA TGCGCCAGCAGCTTGGCCGGACGAGGGAACCCCTACGAGCAGTACTTC. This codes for CASSLAGRGNPYEQYF.

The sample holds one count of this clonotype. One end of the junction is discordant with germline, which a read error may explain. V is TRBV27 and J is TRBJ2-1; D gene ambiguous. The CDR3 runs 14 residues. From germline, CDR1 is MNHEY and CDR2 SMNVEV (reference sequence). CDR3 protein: CASSLSDSNNEQFF. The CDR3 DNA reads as TGTGCCAGCAGTTTATCCGACTCCAACAATGAGCAGTTCTTC.

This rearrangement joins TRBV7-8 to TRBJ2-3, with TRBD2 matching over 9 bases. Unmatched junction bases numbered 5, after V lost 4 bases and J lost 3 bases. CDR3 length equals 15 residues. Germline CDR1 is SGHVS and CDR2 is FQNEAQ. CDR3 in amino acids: CASSSLAGRTDTQYF. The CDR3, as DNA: TGTGCCAGCAGCTCACTAGCGGGTCGGACAGATACGCAGTATTTT.

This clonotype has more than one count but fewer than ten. CDR3 DNA: TGTGCCAGCAGTTTAAAAGGTTCTCCGGGTTCACCCCTCCACTTT. It codes for CASSLKGSPGSPLHF. The chain has TRBV28 and TRBJ1-6; D is unresolved. CDR1 and CDR2 from the germline V gene are MDHEN and SYDVKM. This CDR3 is 15 amino acids long. V shed 2 bases and J shed 9 bases, with 14 bases lying between them. Combining the CDR3 with reference TRBV28 and TRBJ1-6 gives the whole variable domain DVKVTQSSRYLVKRTGEKVFLECVQDMDHENMFWYRQDPGLGLRLIYFSYDVKMKEKGDIPEGYSVSREKKERFSLILESASTNQTSMYLCASSLKGSPGSPLHFGNGTRLTVT.

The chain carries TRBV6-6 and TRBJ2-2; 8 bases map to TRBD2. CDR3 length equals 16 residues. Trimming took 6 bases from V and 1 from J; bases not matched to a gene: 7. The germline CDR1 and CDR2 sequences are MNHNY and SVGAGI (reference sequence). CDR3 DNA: TGTGCCAGCAGCACATTTAGCGGGGTGAACACCGGGGAGCTGTTTTTT. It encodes CASSTFSGVNTGELFF.

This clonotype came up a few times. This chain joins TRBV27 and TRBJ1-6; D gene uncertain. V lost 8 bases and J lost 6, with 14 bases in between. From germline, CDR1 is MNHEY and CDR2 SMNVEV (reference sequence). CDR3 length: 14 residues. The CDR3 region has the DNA TGTGCCAGCTGGAATTGGGCCACTAATTCACCCCTCCACTTT. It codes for CASWNWATNSPLHF.